This T cell receptor (beta chain) derives from a study of T cell responses to AZD1222 COVID-19 vaccine. Regarding the study as a whole: Donors, mostly white British, included more females; clonal diversity was possibly underestimated. With two AZD1222 doses given, Spike-specific TCR breadth and depth both rose. Spike-spanning, vaccine-associated CD4 TCRs were dominant at 160-218 and 743-854.

CDR3 length: 17 residues. V gave up 3 bases and J gave up 3 bases, with 19 bases separating them. Germline lookup yields CDR1 MGHRA and CDR2 YSYEKL. Pooling covered second doses at about 4 or about 12 weeks. TCRdb's copy holds only in-frame clones and misses some; the assay was immunoSEQ multiplex PCR. The sample comprises about 78,000 clones, about nine tenths of which are singletons, and about 3.1% rests with the top ten. With respect to this clone: The target antigen is unknown.

Here the sequenced sample was peripheral blood, taken 28 days after the second AZD1222 dose. The J gene is TRBJ2-3, the V gene TRBV4-1; D may correspond to TRBD1 or TRBD2 (5 bases each). The source of this sequence is an adult who received the AZD1222 COVID-19 vaccine. CDR3 sequence: CASSQGARARRTDTQYF. In nucleotides, the CDR3 is TGCGCCAGCAGCCAGGGCGCCAGGGCCAGGAGGACAGATACGCAGTATTTT.